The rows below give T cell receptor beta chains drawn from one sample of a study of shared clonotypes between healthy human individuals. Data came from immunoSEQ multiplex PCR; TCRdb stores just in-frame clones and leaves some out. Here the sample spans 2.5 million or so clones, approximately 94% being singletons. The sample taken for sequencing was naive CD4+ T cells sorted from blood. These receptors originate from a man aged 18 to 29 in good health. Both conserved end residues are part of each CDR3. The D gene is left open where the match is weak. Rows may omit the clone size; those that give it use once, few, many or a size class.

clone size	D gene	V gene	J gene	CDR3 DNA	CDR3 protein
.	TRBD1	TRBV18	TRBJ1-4	TGTGCCAGCTCACCACCGGGACAGCCTAATGAAAAACTGTTTTTT	CASSPPGQPNEKLFF
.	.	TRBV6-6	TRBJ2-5	TGTGCCAGCAGTTACGGGTTTGGAGAGACCCAGTACTTC	CASSYGFGETQYF
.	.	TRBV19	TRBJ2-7	TGTGCCAGCCAATCCGGGACCTACGAGCAGTACTTC	CASQSGTYEQYF
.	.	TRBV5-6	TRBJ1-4	TGTGCCAGCAGCTTGGACATTGGCGAAAAACTGTTTTTT	CASSLDIGEKLFF
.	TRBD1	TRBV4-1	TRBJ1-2	TGCGCCAGCAGCCAAGATTGGGACAGGGCTAACTATGGCTACACCTTC	CASSQDWDRANYGYTF
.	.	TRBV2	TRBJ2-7	TGTGCCAGCTCCCTCCGGAACAGCGGCTCCTACGAGCAGTACTTC	CASSLRNSGSYEQYF
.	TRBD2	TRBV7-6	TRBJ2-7	TGTGCCAGCAGCCGGACGGGCGGGGGGGCCGACGAGCAGTACTTC	CASSRTGGGADEQYF
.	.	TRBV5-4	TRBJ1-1	TGTGCCAGCAGCGGAGAACAGAGACGAAACACTGAAGCTTTCTTT	CASSGEQRRNTEAFF
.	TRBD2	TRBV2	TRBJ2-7	TGTGCCAGCAGGGCCGGGACTAGCGGGGGTGGGCCTTACGAGCAGTACTTC	CASRAGTSGGGPYEQYF
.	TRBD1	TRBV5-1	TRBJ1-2	TGCGCCAGCAGCCCCGGACAGGGTGCTGGCTACACCTTC	CASSPGQGAGYTF
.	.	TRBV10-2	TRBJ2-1	TGCGCCAGCAGTGTTTTCAGCGTCCCGTACAATGAGCAGTTCTTC	CASSVFSVPYNEQFF
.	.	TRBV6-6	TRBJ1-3	TGTGCCAGCTATTCGCAGGGGAAGTCGGGAAACACCATATATTTT	CASYSQGKSGNTIYF
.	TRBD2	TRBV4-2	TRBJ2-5	TGTGCCAGCAGCCAAGGACTAGCGGGAGGACAAGAGACCCAGTACTTC	CASSQGLAGGQETQYF
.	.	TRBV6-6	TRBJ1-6	TGTGCCAGCAGTTACGTCCGAGCCGGGAATTCACCCCTCCACTTT	CASSYVRAGNSPLHF
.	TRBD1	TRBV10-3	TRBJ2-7	TGTGCCATCAGTGTGGGACAGGGGGTATACGAGCAGTACTTC	CAISVGQGVYEQYF
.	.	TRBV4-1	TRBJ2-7	TGCGCCAGCAGCCAAGATATCGGCTCCACCTGGGAGCAGTACTTC	CASSQDIGSTWEQYF
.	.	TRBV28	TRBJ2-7	TGTGCCAGCAGTTTTTCCACAGGGAAATACGAGCAGTACTTC	CASSFSTGKYEQYF
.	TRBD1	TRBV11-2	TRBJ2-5	TGTGCCAGCAGACGGTTTTCGGGTGGTAAGGGGGCGAGAGAGACCCAGTACTTC	CASRRFSGGKGARETQYF
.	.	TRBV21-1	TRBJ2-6	TGTGCCAGCAGCAAATCTCCGGGGACTGGGGCCAACGTCCTGACTTTC	CASSKSPGTGANVLTF
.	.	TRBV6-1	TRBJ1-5	TGTGCCAGCAGTGAAGCCAGGGGAGGGAGACAGCCCCAGCATTTT	CASSEARGGRQPQHF
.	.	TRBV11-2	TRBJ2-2	TGTGCCAGTTACAGGATAACCGGGGAGCTGTTTTTT	CASYRITGELFF
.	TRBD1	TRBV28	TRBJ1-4	TGTGCCAGCAGTGGGGACAGGGAAAAACTGTTTTTT	CASSGDREKLFF
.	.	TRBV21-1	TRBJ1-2	TGTGCCAGCAGCAACGGGACGACTAAATTCAACTATGGCTACACCTTC	CASSNGTTKFNYGYTF
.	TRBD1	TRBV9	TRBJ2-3	TGTGCCAGCGGGGGACAGTTATCCACAGATACGCAGTATTTT	CASGGQLSTDTQYF
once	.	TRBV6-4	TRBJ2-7	TGTGCCAGCAGCCTATTTCATGGCTCCTACGAGCAGTACTTC	CASSLFHGSYEQYF
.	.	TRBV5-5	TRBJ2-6	TGTGCCAGCAGCCCCCGGATGGGTCCTGGGGCCAACGTCCTGACTTTC	CASSPRMGPGANVLTF
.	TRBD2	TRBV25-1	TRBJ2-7	TGTGCCAGCAGTGAATCGGGGGGGGTTTACGAGCAGTACTTC	CASSESGGVYEQYF
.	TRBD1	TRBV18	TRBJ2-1	TGTGCCAGCTCGAAACAGGGGGGATCCTACAATGAGCAGTTCTTC	CASSKQGGSYNEQFF
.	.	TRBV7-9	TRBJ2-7	TGTGCCAGCAGCTTAGCCCTCCGGCTCCTGGGGGAAGAGCAGTACTTC	CASSLALRLLGEEQYF
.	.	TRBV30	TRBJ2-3	TGTGCCTGGAGTGCAGAAGCCCTCTCCGCTTATTTT	CAWSAEALSAYF
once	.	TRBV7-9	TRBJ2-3	TGTGCCAGCAGCCGGGACGTCGGAGATACGCAGTATTTT	CASSRDVGDTQYF
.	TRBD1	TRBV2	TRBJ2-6	TGTGCCAGCAGGAGGGACAGGGGAGCTCCCGGGGCCAACGTCCTGACTTTC	CASRRDRGAPGANVLTF
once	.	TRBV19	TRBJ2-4	TGTGCCAGTAGTACACAGGGTGGGAATGCCAAAAACATTCAGTACTTC	CASSTQGGNAKNIQYF
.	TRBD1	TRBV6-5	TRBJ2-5	TGTGCCAGCAGTTATCTGGGACAGTTGGAGACCCAGTACTTC	CASSYLGQLETQYF
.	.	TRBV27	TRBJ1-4	TGTGCCAGCAGTTCACGGACAAGGTTGCATGAAAAACTGTTTTTT	CASSSRTRLHEKLFF
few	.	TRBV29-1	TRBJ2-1	TGCAGCGGATCCCAGATGGGCAGTGAGCAGTTCTTC	CSGSQMGSEQFF
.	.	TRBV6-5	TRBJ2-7	TGTGCCAGCAGTCCTAGCCGGGGGTCGAGGGAGCAGTACTTC	CASSPSRGSREQYF
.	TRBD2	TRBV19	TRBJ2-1	TGTGCCAGTAGTATGCCTAGCGGGTCGCCCAATGAGCAGTTCTTC	CASSMPSGSPNEQFF
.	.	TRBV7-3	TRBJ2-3	TGTGCCAGCAGCTTATCAACTTACACAGATACGCAGTATTTT	CASSLSTYTDTQYF
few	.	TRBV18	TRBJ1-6	TGTGCCAGCTCACCTCAGGGGAATTCACCCCTCCACTTT	CASSPQGNSPLHF
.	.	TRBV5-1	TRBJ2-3	TGCGCCAGCAGCTTCGGCAATGTTGGAGATACGCAGTATTTT	CASSFGNVGDTQYF
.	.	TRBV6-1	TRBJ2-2	TGTGCCAGCACGGGTTGGGCCGGGGAGCTGTTTTTT	CASTGWAGELFF
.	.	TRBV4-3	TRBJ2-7	TGCGCCAGCAGCCAAGTATTCGGTCCCTACGAGCAGTACTTC	CASSQVFGPYEQYF
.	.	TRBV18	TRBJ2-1	TGTGCCAGCTCCCCAACTAGCCAAGCCTACAATGAGCAGTTCTTC	CASSPTSQAYNEQFF
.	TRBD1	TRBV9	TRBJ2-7	TGTGCCAGCAGCGTTAGGGACCCGAGACAGGGGGCGGACGAGCAGTACTTC	CASSVRDPRQGADEQYF
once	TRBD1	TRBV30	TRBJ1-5	TGTGCCTGGAGTTTTGATACAGGGGGCACCCAGCCCCAGCATTTT	CAWSFDTGGTQPQHF
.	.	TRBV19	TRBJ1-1	TGTGCCAGTAGTATAGCGCAGGGAACTGAAGCTTTCTTT	CASSIAQGTEAFF
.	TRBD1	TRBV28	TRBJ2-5	TGTGCCAGCAGTGAAGGGACAGGGGGCGGGGAGACCCAGTACTTC	CASSEGTGGGETQYF
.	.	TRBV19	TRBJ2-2	TGTGCCAGTAAAGAGGGCTACCCCTACTTCACCGGGGAGCTGTTTTTT	CASKEGYPYFTGELFF
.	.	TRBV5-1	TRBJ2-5	TGCGCCAGCTCCCCGGCTGCAGACTGGGAGACCCAGTACTTC	CASSPAADWETQYF
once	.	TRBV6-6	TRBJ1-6	TGTGCCAGCACGGAGAGCTCCTATAATTCACCCCTCCACTTT	CASTESSYNSPLHF
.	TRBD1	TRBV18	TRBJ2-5	TGTGCCAGCTCACCGGGACAGGGGGCAGAGACCCAGTACTTC	CASSPGQGAETQYF